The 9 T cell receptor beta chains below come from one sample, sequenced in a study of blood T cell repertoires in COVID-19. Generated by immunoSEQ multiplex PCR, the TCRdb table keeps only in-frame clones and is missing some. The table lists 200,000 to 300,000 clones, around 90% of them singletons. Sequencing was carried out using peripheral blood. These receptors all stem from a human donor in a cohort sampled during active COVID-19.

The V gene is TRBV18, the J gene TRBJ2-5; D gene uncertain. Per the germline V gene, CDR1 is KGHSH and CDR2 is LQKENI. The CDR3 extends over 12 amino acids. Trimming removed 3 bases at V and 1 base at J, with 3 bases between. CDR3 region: CASSPSQETQYF. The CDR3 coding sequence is TGTGCCAGCTCACCCTCCCAAGAGACCCAGTACTTC.

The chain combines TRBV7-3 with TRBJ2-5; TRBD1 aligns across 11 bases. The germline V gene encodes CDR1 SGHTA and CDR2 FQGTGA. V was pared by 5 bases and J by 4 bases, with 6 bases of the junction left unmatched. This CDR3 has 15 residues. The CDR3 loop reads CASSPDRGLAETQYF. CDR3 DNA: TGTGCCAGCAGCCCGGACAGGGGGCTCGCAGAGACCCAGTACTTC.

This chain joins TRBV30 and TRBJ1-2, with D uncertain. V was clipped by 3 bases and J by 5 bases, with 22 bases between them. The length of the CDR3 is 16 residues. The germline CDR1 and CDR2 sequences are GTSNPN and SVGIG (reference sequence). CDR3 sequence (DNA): TGTGCCTGGAGGGCTGCGTGGCAGGCCGCCCGTTATGGCTACACCTTC. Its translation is CAWRAAWQAARYGYTF.

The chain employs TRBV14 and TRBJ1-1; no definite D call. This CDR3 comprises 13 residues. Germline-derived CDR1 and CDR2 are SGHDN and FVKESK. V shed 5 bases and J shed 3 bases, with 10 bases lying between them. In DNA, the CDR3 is TGTGCCAGCAGCTGGGCGCCGGACACTGAAGCTTTCTTT. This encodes CASSWAPDTEAFF.

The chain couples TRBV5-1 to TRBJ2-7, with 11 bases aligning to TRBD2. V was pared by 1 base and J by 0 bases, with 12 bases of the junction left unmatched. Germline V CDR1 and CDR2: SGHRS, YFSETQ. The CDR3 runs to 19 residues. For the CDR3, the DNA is TGCGCCAGCAGCTTGTCGGGACTAGCGGCCTCTACCAGCTCCTACGAGCAGTACTTC. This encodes CASSLSGLAASTSSYEQYF.

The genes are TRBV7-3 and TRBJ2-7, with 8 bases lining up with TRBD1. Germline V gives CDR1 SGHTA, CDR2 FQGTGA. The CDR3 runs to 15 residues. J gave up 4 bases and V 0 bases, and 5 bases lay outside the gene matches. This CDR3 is CASSLTGTGVYEQYF. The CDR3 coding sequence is TGTGCCAGCAGCTTAACGGGGACAGGTGTGTACGAGCAGTACTTC.

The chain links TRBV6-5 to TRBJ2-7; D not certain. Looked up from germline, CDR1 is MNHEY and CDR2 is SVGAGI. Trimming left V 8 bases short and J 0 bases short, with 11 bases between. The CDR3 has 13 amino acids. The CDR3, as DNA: TGTGCCAGCTGTCCGGGTGCCTCCTACGAGCAGTACTTC. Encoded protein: CASCPGASYEQYF.

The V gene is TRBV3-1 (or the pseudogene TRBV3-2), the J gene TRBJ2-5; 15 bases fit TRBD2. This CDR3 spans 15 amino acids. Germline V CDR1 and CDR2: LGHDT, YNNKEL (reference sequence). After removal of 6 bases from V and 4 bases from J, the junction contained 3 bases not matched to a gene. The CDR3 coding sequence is TGTGCCAGCAGTTCGGGACTAGCGGGGGGAGAGACCCAGTACTTC. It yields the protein CASSSGLAGGETQYF.

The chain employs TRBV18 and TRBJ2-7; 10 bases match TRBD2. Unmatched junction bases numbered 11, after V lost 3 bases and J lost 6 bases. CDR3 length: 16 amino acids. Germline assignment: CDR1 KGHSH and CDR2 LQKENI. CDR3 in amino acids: CASSPLAGAIIAEQYF. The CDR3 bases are TGTGCCAGCTCACCCCTAGCGGGAGCGATAATCGCCGAGCAGTACTTC.